These 29 T cell receptor beta chains originate from one sample sequenced in a study of CD8+ T cells in alopecia areata (dated by TCRdb to 2016 to 2019). What this sample's time point label stands for: baseline before oral tofacitinib. Library preparation used the immunoSEQ multiplex PCR assay. RNA was extracted from all samples and reverse transcribed into cDNA as template for TCR sequencing. Held by TCRdb, this immuneACCESS table contains in-frame sequences only and omits some clones. Under half of the omission traces to an unresolved V gene where checked; the cause of the rest is unknown. The sample table records about 140,000 clones; about half of these occur just once. The ten largest clonotypes hold approximately 1% of the sample. Sequenced here: CD4+ T cells sorted from blood, sampled at week 0. The receptors come from a human donor with alopecia areata.

Comment on this clone: The same CDR3 arises from other DNA sequences in this sample as well. This chain links TRBV29-1 with TRBJ1-1; 8 bases are shared with TRBD1. CDR3 length equals 13 residues. V lost 6 bases, J lost 5 bases, and 8 bases stayed unmatched. Germline lookup yields CDR1 SQVTM and CDR2 ANQGSEA. Written as DNA, the CDR3 is TGCAGCGTCGCCGACAGGGGAGGGACTGAAGCTTTCTTT. Its protein is CSVADRGGTEAFF. Based on the CDR3 plus reference TRBV29-1 and TRBJ1-1, the full variable domain is SAVISQKPSRDICQRGTSLTIQCQVDSQVTMMFWYRQQPGQSLTLIATANQGSEATYESGFVIDKFPISRPNLTFSTLTVSNMSPEDSSIYLCSVADRGGTEAFFGQGTRLTVV.

The chain joins TRBV7-9 to TRBJ2-5, with D unclear. V lost 1 base, J lost 5 bases, and 14 bases lay in between. CDR1 is SEHNR and CDR2 is FQNEAQ in the germline V gene (reference sequence). The CDR3 covers 15 residues. The CDR3 spells CASSLVQAVRETQYF. CDR3 coding DNA: TGTGCCAGCAGCTTAGTCCAGGCCGTTCGGGAGACCCAGTACTTC.

This CDR3 reads CASRETSGANVLTF. CDR3 coding DNA: TGTGCCAGCAGGGAAACCTCTGGGGCCAACGTCCTGACTTTC. The chain recombines TRBV7-2 with TRBJ2-6; no firm D call. The CDR3 covers 14 residues. The ends were cut back, 6 bases at V and 0 bases at J, with 6 bases in the middle. CDR1 SGHTA and CDR2 FQGNSA come from the germline V gene.

The rearrangement uses TRBV29-1 and TRBJ1-4; no definite D call. Germline CDR1 reads SQVTM; CDR2 reads ANQGSEA. CDR3 length: 12 residues. Trimming took off 4 bases at V and 8 bases at J, with 11 bases between the two ends. CDR3 in DNA: TGCAGCGTTGGAAATATGGGGGAAAAACTGTTTTTT. Protein: CSVGNMGEKLFF.

The chain uses TRBV29-1 and TRBJ2-2; possible D gene TRBD1, 5 bases. Germline V gene lookup returns CDR1 SQVTM and CDR2 ANQGSEA. V was trimmed by 8 bases and J by 3 bases, leaving 7 bases between them. The CDR3 length is 11 residues. Here the CDR3 reads CSSRDTGELFF. CDR3 sequence (DNA): TGCAGCAGCAGGGACACCGGGGAGCTGTTTTTT.

This clone was detected a few times. This chain links TRBV7-9 with TRBJ2-7; TRBD2 matches at 9 bases. Germline V gene lookup returns CDR1 SEHNR and CDR2 FQNEAQ (reference sequence). Trimming removed 5 bases from V and 6 bases from J; junction bases left unmatched: 11. CDR3 length: 15 residues. CDR3 residues: CASSHQGREGGEQYF. CDR3 DNA sequence: TGTGCCAGCAGCCATCAAGGGCGGGAGGGGGGCGAGCAGTACTTC.

This chain joins TRBV5-6 and TRBJ2-1; the D is unclear. The CDR3 is 12 amino acids. Trimming stripped 0 bases from V and 6 bases from J, with 4 bases between. Looked up from germline, CDR1 is SGHDT and CDR2 is YYEEEE. CDR3 in amino acids: CASSLVPNEQFF. The DNA of the CDR3 is TGTGCCAGCAGCTTGGTGCCCAATGAGCAGTTCTTC. Drawing the rest from reference TRBV5-6 and TRBJ2-1, the complete variable domain is DAGVTQSPTHLIKTRGQQVTLRCSPKSGHDTVSWYQQALGQGPQFIFQYYEEEERQRGNFPDRFSGHQFPNYSSELNVNALLLGDSALYLCASSLVPNEQFFGPGTRLTVL.

The genes are TRBV13 and TRBJ2-7; D is tentatively TRBD1 or TRBD2 (5 bases each). Looked up from germline, CDR1 is PRHDT and CDR2 is FYEKMQ (reference sequence). CDR3 length: 14 amino acids. Trimming removed 4 bases from V and 9 bases from J, with 19 bases in between. The CDR3 DNA reads TGTGCCAGCAGCTCGACGGGACCCTCGAGGTTGCAGTACTTC. This encodes CASSSTGPSRLQYF.

The chain uses TRBV30 and TRBJ1-4; 7 bases agree with TRBD1. Germline CDR1 and CDR2: GTSNPN and SVGIG (reference sequence). The CDR3 length is 13 residues. V lost 8 bases, J lost 10 bases, and 13 bases stayed unmatched. CDR3: CAHQGDTFGKLFF. CDR3 sequence (DNA): TGTGCCCATCAGGGGGACACTTTCGGAAAACTGTTTTTT.

The sample holds one count of this clone. The CDR3 sequence: CASDSTGELFF. CDR3 sequence (DNA): TGTGCCAGCGACTCAACCGGGGAGCTGTTTTTT. The gene calls are TRBV2 and TRBJ2-2; D call uncertain. V was shortened by 8 bases and J by 5 bases, with 6 bases between the two germline ends. The CDR3 sequence is 11 residues long. Germline assignment: CDR1 SNHLY and CDR2 FYNNEI.

CDR3 loop: CAWSIGGKITEAFF. In nucleotides, the CDR3 is TGTGCCTGGAGTATCGGTGGGAAGATTACTGAAGCTTTCTTT. The chain has TRBV30 and TRBJ1-1, with D hard to call. Deletions cut 2 bases from V and 5 bases from J, with 15 bases between. The CDR3 runs to 14 residues. Germline-derived CDR1 and CDR2 are GTSNPN and SVGIG (reference sequence).

V and J are TRBV29-1 and TRBJ2-3, with 8 positions matching TRBD2. The ends lost 7 bases at V and 7 bases at J; junction bases unmatched: 13. Germline CDR1 and CDR2: SQVTM and ANQGSEA. The CDR3 has 14 residues. The CDR3 here is CSADRPAGVNTQYF. DNA of the CDR3: TGCAGCGCTGACCGGCCAGCGGGAGTAAATACGCAGTATTTT.

This clone was observed a handful of times. The DNA for the CDR3 is TGCAGCGTTGCTAGAGCCATGGCCAATGAGCAGTTCTTC. Its protein product is CSVARAMANEQFF. This chain joins TRBV29-1 and TRBJ2-1; no clear D. This CDR3 has 13 amino acids. Trimming took off 4 bases at V and 6 bases at J, with 13 bases between the two ends. Per the germline V gene, CDR1 is SQVTM and CDR2 is ANQGSEA.

This clone showed up just a few times. The chain joins TRBV2 to TRBJ1-5; D remains unclear. V dropped 5 bases and J dropped 0 bases, with 8 bases sitting between them. Germline CDR1 reads SNHLY; CDR2 reads FYNNEI. The CDR3 has 14 residues. DNA of the CDR3: TGTGCCAGCAGTACGGGATTTAGCAATCAGCCCCAGCATTTT. It specifies CASSTGFSNQPQHF.

This clone was seen more than once but under ten times. The chain links TRBV15 to TRBJ2-5, with D unclear. Germline V gene data show CDR1 as LNHNV and CDR2 as YYDKDF (reference sequence). The CDR3 is 13 residues long. The ends were cut back, 1 base at V and 4 bases at J, with 7 bases in the middle. As DNA, the CDR3 is TGTGCCACCAGCAGAGCTGGCGGAGAGACCCAGTACTTC. Translation gives CATSRAGGETQYF.

The chain is built from TRBV2 and TRBJ2-5; D call uncertain. Between the trimmed V and J ends, which lost 3 bases and 5 bases, there was a span of 13 bases. The CDR3 is 14 amino acids. Germline V CDR1 and CDR2: SNHLY, FYNNEI. CDR3 loop: CASSETQYGETQYF. The CDR3 DNA reads as TGTGCCAGCAGTGAGACACAATATGGGGAGACCCAGTACTTC.

This sequence joins TRBV30 and TRBJ1-2; no clear D. CDR1 and CDR2 from the germline V gene are GTSNPN and SVGIG (reference sequence). This CDR3 has 12 residues. V was cut by 4 bases and J by 8 bases, with 14 bases left in between. CDR3 loop: CAWTGDYRGYTF. In DNA form, the CDR3 reads TGTGCCTGGACGGGTGATTATCGAGGCTACACCTTC. The variable domain in full, completed from reference TRBV30 and TRBJ1-2, reads SQTIHQWPATLVQPVGSPLSLECTVEGTSNPNLYWYRQAAGRGLQLLFYSVGIGQISSEVPQNLSASRPQDRQFILSSKKLLLSDSGFYLCAWTGDYRGYTFGSGTRLTVV.

A single count supports this clone. The CDR3 coding sequence is TGTGCCAGCTCACCGATTCCATTCACAGATACGCAGTATTTT. It specifies CASSPIPFTDTQYF. The chain employs TRBV18 and TRBJ2-3, with no clear D. The germline V and J ends were trimmed by 3 bases and 2 bases, with 9 bases remaining between them. There are 14 residues in the CDR3. Germline V CDR1 and CDR2: KGHSH, LQKENI. Together with reference TRBV18 and TRBJ2-3, the CDR3 gives the full variable domain: NAGVMQNPRHLVRRRGQEARLRCSPMKGHSHVYWYRQLPEEGLKFMVYLQKENIIDESGMPKERFSAEFPKEGPSILRIQQVVRGDSAAYFCASSPIPFTDTQYFGPGTRLTVL.

For the CDR3, the DNA is TGTGCCAGCAGCTTGGCAGGGGGGTCCTACGAGCAGTACTTC. This translates into CASSLAGGSYEQYF. The chain links TRBV7-9 to TRBJ2-7; TRBD1 might be the D (7 bases). Trimming stripped 3 bases from V and 1 base from J, with 10 bases between. Germline V gene lookup returns CDR1 SEHNR and CDR2 FQNEAQ (reference sequence). The CDR3 runs to 14 residues.

V gene TRBV27 combines with J gene TRBJ2-7; TRBD1 aligns across 11 bases. Germline CDR1 is MNHEY and CDR2 is SMNVEV (reference sequence). The CDR3 totals 15 residues. J was trimmed by 4 bases and V by 0 bases; bases with no gene match: 2. The CDR3 here is CASSLSGQGGYEQYF. As DNA, the CDR3 is TGTGCCAGCAGTTTATCGGGACAGGGGGGATACGAGCAGTACTTC.

There are a few counts of this clone. The rearrangement links TRBV18 to TRBJ2-4; D gene ambiguous. There are 13 residues in the CDR3. Trimming pared 1 base from V and 9 bases from J, leaving 10 bases between. The V gene's germline CDR1 is KGHSH and CDR2 LQKENI. This CDR3 is CASSPQGSSIQYF. CDR3 coding DNA: TGTGCCAGCTCACCACAGGGATCTAGCATTCAGTACTTC.

This chain uses TRBV7-2 with TRBJ2-7; D is undetermined. V lost 0 bases to trimming and J lost 3 bases, with 12 bases between them. Germline CDR1 and CDR2: SGHTA and FQGNSA. The CDR3 is 15 amino acids. CDR3 DNA sequence: TGTGCCAGCAGCTTAGCGGGCGGTGCGGTCTACGAGCAGTACTTC. Its translation is CASSLAGGAVYEQYF.

The V and J genes are TRBV18 and TRBJ2-5, with 8 bases fitting TRBD1. Germline-derived CDR1 and CDR2 are KGHSH and LQKENI. V lost 5 bases, J lost 5 bases, and 16 bases stayed unmatched. The length of the CDR3 is 17 residues. The CDR3 loop reads CASSGNDRGALSETQYF. The CDR3 nucleotides are TGTGCCAGCTCAGGAAACGACAGGGGCGCCCTTTCGGAGACCCAGTACTTC.

This clone has just a few counts. This rearrangement joins TRBV7-2 to TRBJ2-7, with D tentatively TRBD1 (5 bases). The V gene lost 1 base and the J gene lost 3 bases, with 10 bases spanning the gap. This CDR3 contains 14 residues. The germline CDR1 and CDR2 sequences are SGHTA and FQGNSA. The CDR3 coding sequence is TGTGCCAGCAGCTTAGTAGACAGTAACTACGAGCAGTACTTC. Residues: CASSLVDSNYEQYF.

The V gene is TRBV19, the J gene TRBJ2-6; TRBD1 is a possible D gene (6 bases). There are 18 residues in the CDR3. In germline, CDR1 is LNHDA, CDR2 SQIVND (reference sequence). The germline V and J ends were trimmed by 9 bases and 2 bases, with 23 bases remaining between them. The CDR3 sequence is CASTSVGTPSTGANVLTF. CDR3 nucleotides: TGTGCCAGCACAAGTGTCGGGACACCCTCGACTGGGGCCAACGTCCTGACTTTC.

The chain couples TRBV5-1 to TRBJ2-5; 8 bases agree with TRBD1. The trim removed 1 base at V and 2 bases at J, leaving 7 bases unmatched. The CDR3 runs 16 residues. Germline values: CDR1 SGHRS, CDR2 YFSETQ. Written as DNA, the CDR3 is TGCGCCAGCAGCTTGATTCTAACAGGGGGACAAGAGACCCAGTACTTC. This codes for CASSLILTGGQETQYF.

The V gene is TRBV5-1, the J gene TRBJ2-1; 9 bases are a match to TRBD1. V shed 3 bases and J 10 bases; nucleotides not matched to a gene: 11. CDR3 length: 15 amino acids. The germline CDR1 and CDR2 sequences are SGHRS and YFSETQ. DNA of the CDR3: TGCGCCAGCAGCTCCACCGGGACAGGGTCGGGAGAGCAGTTCTTC. This translates into CASSSTGTGSGEQFF.

The rearrangement links TRBV4-1 to TRBJ2-7, with D unresolved. Germline V gives CDR1 MGHRA, CDR2 YSYEKL. This CDR3 is built from 15 residues. Trimming cost V 1 base and J 0 bases, with 10 bases left between them. CDR3 sequence: CASSQGKLLSYEQYF. CDR3 nucleotides: TGCGCCAGCAGCCAAGGGAAACTACTCTCCTACGAGCAGTACTTC.

This chain connects TRBV23-1 to TRBJ2-3; possible D gene TRBD2, 6 bases. Being an ORF, TRBV23-1 has a function that is uncertain. Trimming pared 6 bases from V and 4 bases from J, leaving 17 bases between. This CDR3 contains 15 residues. The DNA for the CDR3 is TGCGCCAGCAGCCTCCCGGGGGTCAGGTCAGATACGCAGTATTTT. The encoded protein is CASSLPGVRSDTQYF.